This paragraph reports one T cell receptor beta chain. Its antigen is still unknown. The CDR3 runs to 14 residues. The germline CDR1 and CDR2 sequences are SGHTA and FQGNSA. The germline V and J ends were trimmed by 8 bases and 5 bases, with 16 bases remaining between them. The data were produced by immunoSEQ multiplex PCR, yet TCRdb's version contains in-frame clones alone and is incomplete. The table lists about 140,000 clones, 60% to 80% of them singletons. This sample stems from a study of cytotoxic CD8 clonotypes in ibrutinib-treated CLL. Study information: Patient counts were about 12 relapsed/refractory, some 14 treatment-naive and about 17 IGHV unmutated. Timing of response sample collection was a median approximately eleven months after treatment start, with a range of 6 to 36.

Study findings and constraints: Shared public clonotypes were rare, and on treatment they either got smaller or stayed the same. Clonality measured at baseline exceeded age-matched healthy donors, tracking circulating CD8+ T-cell counts.

Sequenced material: PBMCs, taken after 12 months of ibrutinib treatment. The J gene is TRBJ2-1, the V gene TRBV7-2, with D perhaps assigned TRBD1 or TRBD2 (7 bases each). This TCR derives from a human donor with chronic lymphocytic leukemia. In DNA, the CDR3 is TGTGCCAGCCTCCCAGGGGGGAGGGACAATGAGCAGTTCTTC. Its translation is CASLPGGRDNEQFF.